This TCR beta chain was recorded in a study of control samples from healthy donors and cancer patients. This clone has a handful of counts. Other DNA sequences in this specimen translate into the identical CDR3. Germline lookup yields CDR1 SGHTA and CDR2 FQGTGA. The ends were cut back, 2 bases at V and 4 bases at J, with 9 bases in the middle. The length of the CDR3 is 13 residues. Assay: immunoSEQ multiplex PCR; the TCRdb copy retains only in-frame clones and omits some. The table shows some 150,000 clones, with approximately 92% occurring only once. The chain uses TRBV7-3 and TRBJ2-7; D perhaps matches TRBD2 (7 bases). Material for sequencing was blood. This clonotype was obtained from a man aged 30 to 39 in good health. The chain's CDR3 is CASSLGRGYEQYF. CDR3 bases: TGTGCCAGCAGCTTAGGGAGGGGGTACGAGCAGTACTTC.